This T cell receptor (beta chain) was found in a study of T cells in Graves' hyperthyroidism and ophthalmopathy. General study findings and limits: Most expanded thyroid clonotypes above 0.001 recurred in blood.

The source material, RNA transcripts, was used to amplify TCR beta CDR3 regions. During a first-round RT-PCR of the TCR CDR3, the HTBI primer set was used. TCRdb re-called the multiplex PCR reads through MiXCR, storing one row per CDR3 protein. The profile shows about 710,000 distinct CDR3 sequences, roughly 15% of them singletons. The length of the CDR3 is 14 residues. Germline CDR1 reads MNHEY; CDR2 reads SMNVEV (reference sequence). V was cut by 1 base and J by 6 bases, with 11 bases left in between. In its sample, this clonotype was seen many times. No antigen is known for it. Hyperthyroidism was newly diagnosed in patients aged 18 to 65 (duration under 2 months). Clinical symptoms, serum thyroxine and TRAb, thyroid ultrasound and orbital computed tomography together formed the diagnostic basis.

Sequenced sample: blood. The chain carries TRBV27 and TRBJ2-3; the D is unclear. The TCR was taken from a man aged 18 to 29 with Graves' hyperthyroidism. Here the CDR3 DNA reads TGTGCCAGCAGTTTATACGTTCGGATCGATACGCAGTATTTT. Amino acids: CASSLYVRIDTQYF.